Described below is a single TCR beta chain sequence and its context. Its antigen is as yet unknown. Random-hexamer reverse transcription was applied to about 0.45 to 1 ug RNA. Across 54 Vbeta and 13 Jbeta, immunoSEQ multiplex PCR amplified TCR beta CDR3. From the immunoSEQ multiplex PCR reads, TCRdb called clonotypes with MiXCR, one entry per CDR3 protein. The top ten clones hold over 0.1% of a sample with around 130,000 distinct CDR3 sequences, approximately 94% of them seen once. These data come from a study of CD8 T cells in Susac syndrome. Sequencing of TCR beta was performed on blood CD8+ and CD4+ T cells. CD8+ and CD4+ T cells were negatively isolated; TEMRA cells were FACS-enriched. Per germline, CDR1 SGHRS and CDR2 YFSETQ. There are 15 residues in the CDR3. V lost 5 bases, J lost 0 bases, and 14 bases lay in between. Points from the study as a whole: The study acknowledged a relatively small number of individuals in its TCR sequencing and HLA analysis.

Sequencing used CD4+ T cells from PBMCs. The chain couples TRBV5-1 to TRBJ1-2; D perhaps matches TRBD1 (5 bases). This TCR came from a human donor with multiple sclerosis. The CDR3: CASSSWRGANYGYTF. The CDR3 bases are TGCGCCAGCAGTTCCTGGAGGGGAGCTAACTATGGCTACACCTTC.